This T cell receptor beta chain originates from a study of read filtering for tumor transcriptome and immune sequencing. Study details: The cohort had more than 16 men and more than 13 women aged roughly 45 to 90, mean roughly 66 years. RNA-seq yielded only about 75 to 1273 TCR reads, IR-seq about 4 to 10.27 million. Revised staging placed eight or nine patients in R-ISS I, 15 to 20 in II, more than five in III.

Points on this clonotype: No antigen is known for it. Since a much larger clone is just one base distant, this may be a read error.

The CDR3 sequence is 14 residues long. This library used 300 to 450 ng RNA and molecular barcoded adaptors spanning alpha/delta and beta/gamma chains. TCRdb analysed the reads with MiXCR anew, one entry per CDR3 protein. The top ten hold 8% to 13% of the sample, which has 100,000 to 150,000 distinct CDR3 sequences, 10% to 15% seen once. Study-wide findings and caveats: RNA-seq captured clonotypes less deeply and reliably than IR-seq.

This clonotype was obtained from a donor at least 40 years old with multiple myeloma. The sequenced sample was a population of CD138-negative cells sorted from bone marrow. V gene TRBV12-3 or TRBV12-4 combines with J gene TRBJ1-5; D uncertain. The CDR3 is CASSYQNSNQPLHF. The CDR3 DNA is TGTGCCAGCAGTTATCAGAATAGCAATCAGCCCCTGCATTTT.